One and the same sample provided the 4 T cell receptor beta chains below, sequenced in a study of T cell repertoires in ileal Crohn's disease. The time point: inflamed ileum from the surgical specimen. Sequencing was performed with immunoSEQ multiplex PCR; in TCRdb, only in-frame clones are kept and a portion is missing. The sample has roughly 8,600 clones, about 82% seen once. The source material was ileal tissue. These receptor sequences come from an adult with Crohn's disease.

The chain recombines TRBV28 with TRBJ2-7, with D unclear. The V gene's germline CDR1 is MDHEN and CDR2 SYDVKM. The CDR3 is 16 residues long. V lost 5 bases, J lost 3 bases, and 20 bases lay in between. The CDR3 here is CASSRRDGRIFYEQYF. For the CDR3, the DNA is TGTGCCAGCAGTAGACGAGACGGAAGGATCTTCTACGAGCAGTACTTC.

The chain combines TRBV2 with TRBJ1-2; TRBD1 matches 8 bases. This CDR3 spans 13 amino acids. CDR1 SNHLY and CDR2 FYNNEI come from the germline V gene. J lost 1 base, V lost 6 bases, and 1 base had no gene match. The CDR3 loop reads CASSGQGNYGYTF. For the CDR3, the DNA is TGTGCCAGCAGCGGACAGGGTAACTATGGCTACACCTTC. Complete variable domain (other parts from reference TRBV2 and TRBJ1-2): EPEVTQTPSHQVTQMGQEVILRCVPISNHLYFYWYRQILGQKVEFLVSFYNNEISEKSEIFDDQFSVERPDGSNFTLKIRSTKLEDSAMYFCASSGQGNYGYTFGSGTRLTVV.

The V and J genes are TRBV12-5 and TRBJ2-1, with no clear D. CDR1 and CDR2 (germline): LGHNT, FRNRAP. Trimming took 1 base from V and 4 from J, leaving 2 bases between them. The CDR3 spans 12 residues. This CDR3 reads CASGLEYNEQFF. DNA for the CDR3: TGTGCTAGTGGTTTGGAATACAATGAGCAGTTCTTC.

The chain joins TRBV2 to TRBJ1-2, with D hard to call. CDR1 and CDR2 (germline): SNHLY, FYNNEI. The V end was cut by 4 bases, the J end by 2 bases, with 11 bases between. This CDR3 is built from 14 residues. The CDR3 region has the DNA TGTGCCAGCAGTGCAGAGTACGGGAACTATGGCTACACCTTC. This codes for CASSAEYGNYGYTF.